These T cell receptor beta chains were read from a single sample in a study of cytomegalovirus exposure and HLA in healthy donors. Clones were sequenced by immunoSEQ multiplex PCR, and TCRdb holds only the in-frame ones, with some missing. The table has 150,000 to 200,000 clones, more than 80% seen once. Specimen: PBMCs. The receptors here all came from a woman aged 50 to 60 in good health and CMV-seropositive. Both conserved end residues are part of each CDR3. A D gene is named only where the DNA matches it firmly. Clone size is given for some rows only: seen once, a few or many times, or a class if the clone is expanded.

CDR3aa,CDR3nt,j_gene,v_gene,d_gene,len,abundance
CASSYRTGPNYGYTF,TGTGCCAGCAGTTACCGGACAGGGCCTAACTATGGCTACACCTTC,TRBJ1-2,TRBV27,TRBD1,15,few
CASRATGERYGYTF,TGTGCCAGCAGGGCTACAGGGGAACGCTATGGCTACACCTTC,TRBJ1-2,TRBV9,TRBD1,14,NA
CASSHRRDFAPLHF,TGTGCCAGCAGCCACAGGAGGGACTTCGCCCCTTTACACTTC,TRBJ2-5,TRBV28,NA,14,NA
CASSGGTSRDTQYF,TGTGCCAGCAGCGGAGGGACTAGTCGAGATACGCAGTATTTT,TRBJ2-3,TRBV6-1,TRBD2,14,NA
CASSSSGGPGYEQYF,TGTGCCAGCAGCTCTAGCGGGGGCCCCGGCTACGAGCAGTACTTC,TRBJ2-7,TRBV7-2,TRBD2,15,NA
CASSALGTGGWAFF,TGTGCCAGCAGCGCCCTCGGGACAGGGGGCTGGGCTTTCTTT,TRBJ1-1,TRBV7-2,TRBD1,14,NA
CSARDRVNQPQHF,TGCAGCGCACGGGACAGGGTTAATCAGCCCCAGCATTTT,TRBJ1-5,TRBV29-1,TRBD1,13,NA
CASGSGLAGRSTDQETQYF,TGTGCTAGTGGTTCCGGACTAGCGGGCCGATCCACCGACCAAGAGACCCAGTACTTC,TRBJ2-5,TRBV12-5,TRBD2,19,NA
CASRQGGTEAFF,TGTGCCAGCAGGCAGGGCGGCACTGAAGCTTTCTTT,TRBJ1-1,TRBV27,NA,12,NA
CASSNGRVHEQFF,TGTGCCAGCAGCAATGGCAGGGTCCATGAGCAGTTCTTC,TRBJ2-1,TRBV21-1,NA,13,NA
CASGRQGRETQYF,TGTGCCAGCGGCCGACAGGGTCGGGAGACCCAGTACTTC,TRBJ2-5,TRBV25-1,TRBD1,13,NA
CASSLVGQGLAYGYTF,TGTGCCAGCAGCTTGGTCGGCCAGGGGTTGGCCTATGGCTACACCTTC,TRBJ1-2,TRBV5-6,NA,16,NA
CASSLGGANTEAFF,TGTGCCAGCAGCTTAGGTGGGGCGAACACTGAAGCTTTCTTT,TRBJ1-1,TRBV7-2,NA,14,NA
CASSDRQGGYEQYF,TGTGCCAGCAGCGATCGACAAGGAGGCTACGAGCAGTACTTC,TRBJ2-7,TRBV5-6,NA,14,NA
CASSQTWAGGTDTQYF,TGCGCCAGCAGCCAGACGTGGGCGGGGGGCACAGATACGCAGTATTTT,TRBJ2-3,TRBV4-1,TRBD2,16,NA
CARLGRGPQPQHF,TGTGCCAGACTCGGCAGGGGGCCTCAGCCCCAGCATTTT,TRBJ1-5,TRBV2,TRBD1,13,NA
CASSSRTSGDIDTQYF,TGTGCCAGCAGCTCCCGGACTAGCGGGGATATAGATACGCAGTATTTT,TRBJ2-3,TRBV11-2,TRBD2,16,NA
CAISENGRGGNEQFF,TGTGCCATCAGTGAGAACGGGCGGGGGGGCAATGAGCAGTTCTTC,TRBJ2-1,TRBV10-3,TRBD2,15,NA
CASSLGGENTEAFF,TGCGCCAGCAGCTTGGGTGGAGAGAACACTGAAGCTTTCTTT,TRBJ1-1,TRBV5-1,NA,14,NA
CASSEFGRGYTF,TGTGCCAGCAGTGAATTCGGGAGAGGCTACACCTTC,TRBJ1-2,TRBV25-1,NA,12,once
CASSERDRFYEQYF,TGTGCCAGCAGTGAAAGGGACAGGTTCTACGAGCAGTACTTC,TRBJ2-7,TRBV6-1,TRBD1,14,NA
CASSLDEGSYNEQFF,TGTGCCAGCAGCTTAGACGAGGGCTCCTACAATGAGCAGTTCTTC,TRBJ2-1,TRBV11-2,NA,15,NA
CASSPPTGTTGNTIYF,TGTGCCAGCTCACCCCCGACCGGGACTACTGGAAACACCATATATTTT,TRBJ1-3,TRBV18,NA,16,once
CASSLEGGTGYNEQFF,TGCGCCAGCAGCTTGGAGGGCGGGACAGGATACAATGAGCAGTTCTTC,TRBJ2-1,TRBV5-1,TRBD1,16,NA
CASSPGLGVGDTQYF,TGTGCCAGTAGTCCCGGACTAGGGGTGGGGGATACGCAGTATTTT,TRBJ2-3,TRBV19,TRBD2,15,NA
CASSEASGGSDTQYF,TGCGCCAGCAGTGAGGCTAGCGGGGGCTCAGATACGCAGTATTTT,TRBJ2-3,TRBV10-2,TRBD2,15,NA
CASSLFGTGNLNTEAFF,TGTGCCAGCAGCTTATTCGGCACAGGCAATTTGAACACTGAAGCTTTCTTT,TRBJ1-1,TRBV7-3,NA,17,NA
CAGGESPLHF,TGTGCCGGCGGCGAATCACCCCTCCACTTT,TRBJ1-6,TRBV28,NA,10,few
CASSREASGASYTQYF,TGTGCCAGCAGCCGGGAGGCTAGCGGGGCCTCCTATACGCAGTATTTT,TRBJ2-3,TRBV7-2,TRBD2,16,NA
CASSRRRFEAGGYTF,TGTGCCAGTAGCCGACGACGGTTCGAGGCGGGGGGCTACACCTTC,TRBJ1-2,TRBV19,NA,15,NA
CASSLAAGELFF,TGTGCCAGCAGTTTGGCGGCCGGGGAGCTGTTTTTT,TRBJ2-2,TRBV27,NA,12,NA
CASSPSPTGGANVLTF,TGTGCCAGCTCACCCAGTCCGACGGGAGGGGCCAACGTCCTGACTTTC,TRBJ2-6,TRBV18,NA,16,NA
CASSPGTDSNQPQHF,TGTGCCAGCTCACCCGGGACAGACAGCAATCAGCCCCAGCATTTT,TRBJ1-5,TRBV18,TRBD1,15,NA
CASSLEGQGPGNTIYF,TGTGCCAGCAGCCTGGAGGGACAGGGGCCTGGAAACACCATATATTTT,TRBJ1-3,TRBV5-5,TRBD1,16,NA
CASSQGTSGGYEQYF,TGCGCCAGCAGCCAGGGGACTAGCGGAGGCTACGAGCAGTACTTC,TRBJ2-7,TRBV4-1,TRBD2,15,NA
CASSFQREDGGYTF,TGTGCCAGCAGTTTCCAACGGGAGGACGGGGGCTACACCTTC,TRBJ1-2,TRBV2,NA,14,once
CASSLGTGNYGYTF,TGTGCCAGCAGCCTCGGGACAGGGAACTATGGCTACACCTTC,TRBJ1-2,TRBV6-1,TRBD1,14,NA
CAWSSQGDQPQHF,TGTGCCTGGAGTTCCCAGGGCGATCAGCCCCAGCATTTT,TRBJ1-5,TRBV30,NA,13,NA
CASARDSEQYF,TGTGCCAGCGCCAGGGACAGCGAGCAGTACTTC,TRBJ2-7,TRBV6-6,TRBD1,11,once
CASSLTKGFYGYTF,TGTGCCAGCAGCTTGACCAAGGGGTTCTACGGCTACACCTTC,TRBJ1-2,TRBV11-2,NA,14,NA
CASRTGGGGGELFF,TGTGCCAGCAGAACAGGGGGCGGCGGCGGGGAGCTGTTTTTT,TRBJ2-2,TRBV6-6,TRBD1,14,NA
CASSSTGSVNYGYTF,TGTGCCAGCAGTTCCACAGGGTCCGTTAACTATGGCTACACCTTC,TRBJ1-2,TRBV10-3,NA,15,NA
CASQGSLNYGYTF,TGTGCCAGTCAGGGGTCCCTTAACTATGGCTACACCTTC,TRBJ1-2,TRBV19,NA,13,few
CASSGTGDEKLFF,TGTGCCAGCTCGGGGACAGGGGATGAAAAACTGTTTTTT,TRBJ1-4,TRBV18,TRBD1,13,NA
CASSLRTSGGSPGETQYF,TGTGCCAGCAGCTTACGTACTAGCGGGGGGTCACCCGGGGAGACCCAGTACTTC,TRBJ2-5,TRBV11-2,TRBD2,18,NA
CASRATGTDTQYF,TGTGCCAGCAGGGCCACAGGGACAGATACGCAGTATTTT,TRBJ2-3,TRBV7-9,NA,13,NA
CAVGQGGISSTPDTQYF,TGTGCCGTCGGACAGGGGGGGATCTCATCCACACCAGATACGCAGTATTTT,TRBJ2-3,TRBV10-3,TRBD1,17,NA
CASSDPTGYNEQFF,TGTGCCAGCAGTGACCCCACAGGTTACAATGAGCAGTTCTTC,TRBJ2-1,TRBV2,NA,14,once
CASSYRPDRGTEAFF,TGTGCCAGCAGTTACCGACCGGACAGGGGCACTGAAGCTTTCTTT,TRBJ1-1,TRBV6-6,TRBD1,15,NA
CASSFRSGGGYEQYF,TGTGCCAGCAGTTTTCGGTCGGGGGGGGGTTATGAGCAGTACTTC,TRBJ2-7,TRBV28,TRBD2,15,NA
CASSTPGDLGGANVLTF,TGTGCCAGCTCAACCCCGGGGGACCTCGGGGGGGCCAACGTCCTGACTTTC,TRBJ2-6,TRBV18,NA,17,NA
CASTSVNTEAFF,TGTGCCAGCACGAGCGTGAACACTGAAGCTTTCTTT,TRBJ1-1,TRBV6-1,NA,12,NA
CASRVTTLETQYF,TGCGCCAGCAGGGTAACTACGTTGGAGACCCAGTACTTC,TRBJ2-5,TRBV5-1,NA,13,NA
CASSRAGEGEKLFF,TGCGCCAGCAGCCGGGCAGGGGAGGGTGAAAAACTGTTTTTT,TRBJ1-4,TRBV5-1,NA,14,few
CASREGLTTNEKLFF,TGCGCCAGCAGGGAGGGGCTTACAACTAATGAAAAACTGTTTTTT,TRBJ1-4,TRBV5-1,NA,15,NA